Listed here are 32 T cell receptor beta chains from one sample, sequenced in a study of blood T cell repertoires in COVID-19 (TCRdb year 2020). Library prep was done by the immunoSEQ multiplex PCR assay. What TCRdb holds here is the immuneACCESS table cut down to in-frame rearrangements. Part of the clones is not present; checked against another copy, under half of the missing clones reflect an unresolved V gene, and the others are unexplained. A total of about 330,000 clones appear in this sample, 75% to 90% of them only once. The top ten constitute under 6% of the sample. The sequenced sample consisted of PBMCs or T cells enriched from blood (not recorded which). The origin of the receptors is a man aged 30 to 39 who had recovered from COVID-19.

This chain connects TRBV6-5 to TRBJ2-5; tentatively, D is TRBD1 (5 bases). V lost 2 bases, J lost 5 bases, and 12 bases lay in between. The CDR3 has 14 residues. Germline values: CDR1 MNHEY, CDR2 SVGAGI. The CDR3 here is CASSYAGISETQYF. CDR3 DNA: TGTGCCAGCAGTTACGCAGGGATTTCGGAGACCCAGTACTTC.

The rearrangement joins TRBV5-8 to TRBJ1-1; a weak D match, TRBD1 (6 bases). Germline CDR1 reads SGHTS; CDR2 reads YDEGEE. This CDR3 region has 15 residues. V gave up 9 bases and J gave up 8 bases, with 26 bases separating them. The CDR3 spells CANLLIFGGRVEAFF. CDR3 DNA sequence: TGTGCCAACTTGCTTATATTCGGGGGGCGCGTGGAAGCTTTCTTT.

This rearrangement joins TRBV4-1 to TRBJ1-2; TRBD1 agrees at 8 bases. The CDR3 is made up of 14 amino acids. V lost 2 bases and J lost 4; bases outside the gene matches: 3. Germline-derived CDR1 and CDR2 are MGHRA and YSYEKL. The CDR3 sequence: CASSQNTGGYGYTF. CDR3 in DNA: TGCGCCAGCAGCCAAAATACAGGGGGCTATGGCTACACCTTC.

The chain joins TRBV18 to TRBJ2-7; no clear D. Germline values: CDR1 KGHSH, CDR2 LQKENI. Trimming shortened V by 2 bases and J by 1 base, and 9 bases separated the two germline ends. This CDR3 spans 14 amino acids. The CDR3 DNA is TGTGCCAGCTCACCATCGTCAGGTTCCTACGAGCAGTACTTC. It yields the protein CASSPSSGSYEQYF.

V and J are TRBV6-5 and TRBJ2-7; TRBD1 might be the D (7 bases). This CDR3 comprises 15 residues. V dropped 0 bases and J dropped 3 bases, with 12 bases sitting between them. CDR1 and CDR2 from the germline V gene are MNHEY and SVGAGI. CDR3 nucleotide sequence: TGTGCCAGCAGTTACTCGACAGGGAGGAACTACGAGCAGTACTTC. Its translation: CASSYSTGRNYEQYF.

The genes are TRBV19 and TRBJ1-6; 7 bases map to TRBD1. The germline gives CDR1 LNHDA, CDR2 SQIVND (reference sequence). V lost 5 bases, J lost 2 bases, and 3 bases stayed unmatched. This CDR3 contains 15 residues. Here the CDR3 DNA reads TGTGCCAGTAGTGAGGGACAGCCCTATAATTCACCCCTCCACTTT. Its translation: CASSEGQPYNSPLHF.

This CDR3 reads CASSQGRRGGNEQFF. CDR3 DNA sequence: TGTGCCAGCAGCCAAGGACGTCGGGGGGGAAATGAGCAGTTCTTC. The rearrangement links TRBV3-1 (or the pseudogene TRBV3-2) to TRBJ2-1, with 8 positions matching TRBD2. The germline V gene has CDR1 LGHDT and CDR2 YNNKEL (reference sequence). The CDR3 consists of 15 residues. V was pared by 1 base and J by 7 bases, with 6 bases of the junction left unmatched.

This sequence joins TRBV7-9 and TRBJ2-7, with 9 bases aligning to TRBD2. Germline CDR1 reads SEHNR; CDR2 reads FQNEAQ (reference sequence). V dropped 1 base and J dropped 5; count of bases not matched to a gene: 3. CDR3 size: 14 residues. The CDR3 spells CASSLGGGAHEQYF. CDR3 sequence (DNA): TGTGCCAGCAGCTTAGGCGGGGGGGCCCACGAGCAGTACTTC. Full variable domain (rest looked up from reference TRBV7-9 and TRBJ2-7): DTGVSQNPRHKITKRGQNVTFRCDPISEHNRLYWYRQTLGQGPEFLTYFQNEAQLEKSRLLSDRFSAERPKGSFSTLEIQRTEQGDSAMYLCASSLGGGAHEQYFGPGTRLTVT.

The chain carries TRBV2 and TRBJ2-2; 11 bases align to TRBD1. This CDR3 region has 18 residues. V lost 0 bases, J lost 6 bases, and 9 bases stayed unmatched. Germline values: CDR1 SNHLY, CDR2 FYNNEI. CDR3 residues: CASSEAGPRTGGPGELFF. CDR3 nucleotides: TGTGCCAGCAGTGAAGCGGGTCCAAGGACAGGGGGCCCCGGGGAGCTGTTTTTT.

This clone was found once. This rearrangement joins TRBV7-9 to TRBJ1-5; D unresolved. Trimming removed 5 bases from V and 1 base from J, with 6 bases in between. The CDR3 is made up of 13 amino acids. Looked up from germline, CDR1 is SEHNR and CDR2 is FQNEAQ (reference sequence). This CDR3 reads CASSPQSNQPQHF. The CDR3 nucleotides are TGTGCCAGCAGCCCCCAGAGCAATCAGCCCCAGCATTTT.

The V call is TRBV18, the J call TRBJ1-4; TRBD1 agrees at 7 bases. Germline values: CDR1 KGHSH, CDR2 LQKENI. Trimming cost V 4 bases and J 5 bases; bases outside gene matches: 7. The CDR3 totals 15 residues. DNA for the CDR3: TGTGCCAGCTCACGATTACAGGGGCTAAATGAAAAACTGTTTTTT. Amino acid sequence: CASSRLQGLNEKLFF.

The chain couples TRBV13 to TRBJ2-5; TRBD2 is a possible D gene (6 bases). The germline gives CDR1 PRHDT, CDR2 FYEKMQ (reference sequence). V lost 1 base and J lost 4, with 10 bases in between. CDR3 length: 14 residues. The CDR3 nucleotides are TGTGCCAGCAGCTTAGCAGGGACTCCAGAGACCCAGTACTTC. Its translation: CASSLAGTPETQYF. The full variable domain, its missing parts supplied by reference TRBV13 and TRBJ2-5, is AAGVIQSPRHLIKEKRETATLKCYPIPRHDTVYWYQQGPGQDPQFLISFYEKMQSDKGSIPDRFSAQQFSDYHSELNMSSLELGDSALYFCASSLAGTPETQYFGPGTRLLVL.

The CDR3 loop is CASSQLDRSTGELFF. CDR3 nucleotides: TGTGCCAGCAGCCAACTTGACAGAAGCACCGGGGAGCTGTTTTTT. V is TRBV3-1 (or the pseudogene TRBV3-2) and J is TRBJ2-2; the D gene is possibly TRBD1 (5 bases). The germline CDR1 and CDR2 sequences are LGHDT and YNNKEL (reference sequence). This CDR3 is built from 15 residues. With 2 bases removed from V and 4 bases from J, the gap between germline ends came to 11 bases.

The chain combines TRBV7-9 with TRBJ2-7, with unresolved D. Germline CDR1 SEHNR, CDR2 FQNEAQ (reference sequence). The CDR3 totals 14 residues. The germline V and J ends were trimmed by 5 bases and 6 bases, with 17 bases remaining between them. In nucleotides, the CDR3 is TGTGCCAGCAGCCATCGGTCGGCGCCAGGCGAGCAGTACTTC. Amino acid sequence: CASSHRSAPGEQYF.

The rearrangement joins TRBV7-9 to TRBJ2-1; a weak D match, TRBD1 (5 bases). Germline CDR1 and CDR2: SEHNR and FQNEAQ (reference sequence). The V gene lost 7 bases and the J gene lost 0 bases, with 16 bases spanning the gap. The CDR3 is made up of 16 amino acids. In DNA form, the CDR3 reads TGTGCCAGCACCCGCCCCCGTGGGGCCTCCTACAATGAGCAGTTCTTC. It translates to CASTRPRGASYNEQFF.

This clone has a single count. This rearrangement joins TRBV5-4 to TRBJ2-7; 7 nucleotides agree with TRBD1. The CDR3 runs 16 residues. Germline trimming cut 0 bases from V and 0 bases from J; bases unmatched to any gene: 6. Germline lookup yields CDR1 SGHNT and CDR2 YYREEE (reference sequence). CDR3 nucleotide sequence: TGTGCCAGCAGCTTGGCGACAGGGCGAGGCTCCTACGAGCAGTACTTC. Translated, it gives CASSLATGRGSYEQYF.

This clone was observed a single time. CDR3 amino acids: CASSRDSRETQYF. CDR3 bases: TGTGCCAGCAGCCGGGACAGCCGAGAGACCCAGTACTTC. The genes are TRBV5-6 and TRBJ2-5; 7 bases fit TRBD1. The CDR3 has 13 residues. V lost 4 bases to trimming and J lost 4 bases; unmatched junction nucleotides: 4. The V gene's germline CDR1 is SGHDT and CDR2 YYEEEE.

The CDR3 DNA sequence: TGTGCTCAGGTTGACTCCTACAATGAGCAGTTCTTC. The encoded protein is CAQVDSYNEQFF. The chain links TRBV12-2 to TRBJ2-1; TRBD1, the D gene given by the table, was not confirmed from the DNA. TRBV12-2 is a pseudogene locus. The CDR3 has 12 residues.

This chain links TRBV7-2 with TRBJ1-6; 9 bases map to TRBD1. Per germline, CDR1 SGHTA and CDR2 FQGNSA. This CDR3 comprises 15 residues. V gave up 4 bases and J gave up 9 bases; unmatched junction bases: 7. CDR3: CASSSLQGARSPLHF. CDR3 sequence (DNA): TGTGCCAGCAGCTCCTTACAGGGGGCGCGTTCACCCCTCCACTTT.

This sequence joins TRBV7-6 and TRBJ2-3, with a tentative D call TRBD1 (7 bases). The CDR3 loop spans 18 amino acids. V was shortened by 1 base and J by 0 bases, with 17 bases between the two germline ends. Germline CDR1 reads SGHVS; CDR2 reads FNYEAQ. CDR3 protein: CASSLDGGGQLSTDTQYF. The CDR3 DNA is TGTGCCAGCAGCTTAGATGGAGGGGGACAGCTTAGCACAGATACGCAGTATTTT. Full variable domain (outside the CDR3, taken from reference TRBV7-6 and TRBJ2-3): GAGVSQSPRYKVTKRGQDVALRCDPISGHVSLYWYRQALGQGPEFLTYFNYEAQQDKSGLPNDRFSAERPEGSISTLTIQRTEQRDSAMYRCASSLDGGGQLSTDTQYFGPGTRLTVL.

This chain uses TRBV5-4 with TRBJ1-6; the D gene is possibly TRBD1 (6 bases). V lost 0 bases to trimming and J lost 7 bases, with 20 bases between them. The germline V gene has CDR1 SGHNT and CDR2 YYREEE (reference sequence). CDR3 length equals 18 residues. The CDR3 loop is CASSLGVGGPRINSPLHF. CDR3 nucleotide sequence: TGTGCCAGCAGCTTGGGTGTTGGGGGCCCGAGAATAAATTCACCCCTCCACTTT.

V usage is TRBV5-1 and J usage is TRBJ2-1, with D possibly TRBD1 on 6 matching bases. Germline V gene sequence: CDR1 SGHRS, CDR2 YFSETQ. The CDR3 consists of 15 residues. V was shortened by 3 bases and J by 6 bases, with 16 bases between the two germline ends. CDR3 DNA: TGCGCCAGCAGCTGGGGGCCGGGCTCATCCAATGAGCAGTTCTTC. Translated: CASSWGPGSSNEQFF. The full variable domain, its missing parts supplied by reference TRBV5-1 and TRBJ2-1, is KAGVTQTPRYLIKTRGQQVTLSCSPISGHRSVSWYQQTPGQGLQFLFEYFSETQRNKGNFPGRFSGRQFSNSRSEMNVSTLELGDSALYLCASSWGPGSSNEQFFGPGTRLTVL.

This clone was seen a handful of times. The rearrangement uses TRBV5-3 and TRBJ2-5, with D perhaps TRBD2 (6 bases). TRBV5-3 has ORF status, its function being uncertain. Trimming cost V 4 bases and J 3 bases, with 16 bases left between them. CDR3 length equals 15 residues. In DNA, the CDR3 is TGTGCCAGAAGCCGGCCCCGGGGGACTGAAGAGACCCAGTACTTC. Protein product: CARSRPRGTEETQYF.

The rearrangement joins TRBV15 to TRBJ2-3; 7 bases fit TRBD1. V gave up 8 bases and J gave up 2 bases; unmatched junction bases: 7. Germline V gives CDR1 LNHNV, CDR2 YYDKDF (reference sequence). The CDR3 has 14 amino acids. The CDR3 DNA follows: TGTGCCACCGGAGGACAGGACTCCACAGATACGCAGTATTTT. This gives the protein CATGGQDSTDTQYF.

The chain recombines TRBV3-1 (or the pseudogene TRBV3-2) with TRBJ2-7; 7 bases are a match to TRBD2. Looked up from germline, CDR1 is LGHDT and CDR2 is YNNKEL (reference sequence). CDR3 length equals 17 residues. V dropped 0 bases and J dropped 7; count of bases not matched to a gene: 15. The CDR3 is CASSQDSTGRTGSEQYF. The CDR3 DNA sequence: TGTGCCAGCAGCCAAGACTCAACCGGGAGGACGGGGAGTGAGCAGTACTTC.

The chain combines TRBV6-1 with TRBJ1-6, with D perhaps TRBD1 (6 bases). With 2 bases removed from V and 9 bases from J, the gap between germline ends came to 8 bases. The CDR3 length is 13 residues. Looked up from germline, CDR1 is MNHNS and CDR2 is SASEGT. The CDR3 DNA is TGTGCCAGCAGTGAAAGGGGGGGTTCACCCCTCCACTTT. The encoded protein is CASSERGGSPLHF.

This clone was detected only once. The chain is built from TRBV7-8 and TRBJ1-4; D gene ambiguous. The CDR3 is made up of 12 amino acids. The germline CDR1 and CDR2 sequences are SGHVS and FQNEAQ. The CDR3 DNA follows: TGTGCTTTCGGGGCAACTAATGAAAAACTGTTTTTT. It encodes CAFGATNEKLFF.

The chain has TRBV5-8 and TRBJ2-5; TRBD2 is a possible D gene (5 bases). In germline, CDR1 is SGHTS, CDR2 YDEGEE. V was shortened by 3 bases and J by 5 bases, with 11 bases between the two germline ends. The CDR3 is 13 residues long. The CDR3 region is CASSSIQRETQYF. The CDR3 DNA reads as TGTGCCAGCAGCTCAATACAGCGGGAGACCCAGTACTTC. Using reference TRBV5-8 and TRBJ2-5 for the parts outside the CDR3, the full variable domain is EAGVTQSPTHLIKTRGQQATLRCSPISGHTSVYWYQQALGLGLQFLLWYDEGEERNRGNFPPRFSGRQFPNYSSELNVNALELEDSALYLCASSSIQRETQYFGPGTRLLVL.

The chain is built from TRBV2 and TRBJ1-2; D unresolved. In germline, CDR1 is SNHLY, CDR2 FYNNEI. V lost 5 bases to trimming and J lost 1 base, with 11 bases between them. The CDR3 loop spans 14 amino acids. CDR3 residues: CASSKVQFNYGYTF. CDR3 sequence (DNA): TGTGCCAGCAGTAAAGTACAGTTTAACTATGGCTACACCTTC. The full variable domain, in which reference TRBV2 and TRBJ1-2 provide the parts outside the CDR3, is EPEVTQTPSHQVTQMGQEVILRCVPISNHLYFYWYRQILGQKVEFLVSFYNNEISEKSEIFDDQFSVERPDGSNFTLKIRSTKLEDSAMYFCASSKVQFNYGYTFGSGTRLTVV.

The V and J genes are TRBV3-1 (or the pseudogene TRBV3-2) and TRBJ1-2; D is perhaps TRBD1 (6 bases). Trimming left V 9 bases short and J 7 bases short, with 12 bases between. Germline CDR1 LGHDT, CDR2 YNNKEL (reference sequence). The CDR3 totals 11 residues. CDR3 in amino acids: CARTPQGGYTF. CDR3 bases: TGTGCCAGAACCCCACAGGGTGGCTACACCTTC.

The rearrangement uses TRBV2 and TRBJ2-5, with a weak D call TRBD2 (6 bases). Germline-derived CDR1 and CDR2 are SNHLY and FYNNEI. The CDR3 contains 13 residues. The ends were cut back, 7 bases at V and 4 bases at J, with 13 bases in the middle. For the CDR3, the DNA is TGTGCCAGCAATCGATGGGGAGGAGAGACCCAGTACTTC. It translates to CASNRWGGETQYF.

This chain uses TRBV3-1 (or the pseudogene TRBV3-2) with TRBJ2-1; no firm D call. Germline V gene data show CDR1 as LGHDT and CDR2 as YNNKEL (reference sequence). Trimming cost V 3 bases and J 8 bases, with 8 bases left between them. The CDR3 length is 12 residues. The CDR3 here is CASSQTGYEQFF. CDR3 nucleotide sequence: TGTGCCAGCAGCCAGACCGGGTATGAGCAGTTCTTC.